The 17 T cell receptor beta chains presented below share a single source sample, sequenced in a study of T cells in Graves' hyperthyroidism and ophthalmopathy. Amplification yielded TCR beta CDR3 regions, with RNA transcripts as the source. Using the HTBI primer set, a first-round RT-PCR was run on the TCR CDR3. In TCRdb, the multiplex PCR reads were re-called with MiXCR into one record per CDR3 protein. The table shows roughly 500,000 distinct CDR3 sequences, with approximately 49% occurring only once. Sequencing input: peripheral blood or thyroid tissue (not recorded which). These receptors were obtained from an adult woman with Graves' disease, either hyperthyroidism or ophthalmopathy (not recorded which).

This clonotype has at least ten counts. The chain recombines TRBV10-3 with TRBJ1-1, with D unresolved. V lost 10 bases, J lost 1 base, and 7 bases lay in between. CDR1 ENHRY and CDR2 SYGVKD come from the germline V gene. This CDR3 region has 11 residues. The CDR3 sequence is CATRGNTEAFF. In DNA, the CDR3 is TGTGCCACCCGAGGGAACACTGAAGCTTTCTTT.

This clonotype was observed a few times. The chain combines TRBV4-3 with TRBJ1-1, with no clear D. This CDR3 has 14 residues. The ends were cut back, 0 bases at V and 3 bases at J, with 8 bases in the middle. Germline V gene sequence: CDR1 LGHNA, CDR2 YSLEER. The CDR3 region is CASSQDSGYTEAFF. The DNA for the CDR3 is TGCGCCAGCAGCCAAGATTCGGGTTACACTGAAGCTTTCTTT.

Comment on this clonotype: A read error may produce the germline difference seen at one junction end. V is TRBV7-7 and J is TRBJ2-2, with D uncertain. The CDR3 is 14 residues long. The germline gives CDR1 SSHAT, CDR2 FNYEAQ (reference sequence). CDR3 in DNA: TGTGCTAGCAGCTCGCAGGTGAACACTGGGGAGCTGTTTTTT. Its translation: CASSSQVNTGELFF.

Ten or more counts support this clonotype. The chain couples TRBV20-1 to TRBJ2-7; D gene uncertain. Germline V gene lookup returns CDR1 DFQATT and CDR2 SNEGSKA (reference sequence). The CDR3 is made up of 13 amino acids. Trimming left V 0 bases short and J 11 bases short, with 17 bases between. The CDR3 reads CSARDRPQAAEYF. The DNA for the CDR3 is TGCAGTGCTAGAGATCGCCCGCAGGCCGCAGAGTACTTC.

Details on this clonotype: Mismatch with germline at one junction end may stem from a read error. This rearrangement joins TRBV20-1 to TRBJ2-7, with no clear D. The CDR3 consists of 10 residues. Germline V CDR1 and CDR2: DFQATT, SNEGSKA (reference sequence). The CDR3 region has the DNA TGCAGTGCGAGAGTCGTCGAGCAGTACTTC. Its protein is CSARVVEQYF.

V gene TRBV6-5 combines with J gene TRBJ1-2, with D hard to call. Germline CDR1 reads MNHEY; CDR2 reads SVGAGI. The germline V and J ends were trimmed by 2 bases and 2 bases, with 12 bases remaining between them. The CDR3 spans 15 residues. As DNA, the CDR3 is TGTGCCAGCAGTTACGATAGGGTGGGGAACTATGGCTACACCTTC. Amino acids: CASSYDRVGNYGYTF.

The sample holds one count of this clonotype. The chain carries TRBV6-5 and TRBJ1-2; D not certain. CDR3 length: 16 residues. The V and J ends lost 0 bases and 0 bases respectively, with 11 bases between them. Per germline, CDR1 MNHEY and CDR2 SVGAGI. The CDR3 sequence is CASSYSRPGSNYGYTF. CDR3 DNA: TGTGCCAGCAGTTACTCCAGGCCGGGTTCTAACTATGGCTACACCTTC.

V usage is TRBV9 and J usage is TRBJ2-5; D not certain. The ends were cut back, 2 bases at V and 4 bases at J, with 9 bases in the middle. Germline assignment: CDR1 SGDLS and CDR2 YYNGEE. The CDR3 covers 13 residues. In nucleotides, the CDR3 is TGTGCCAGCAGCGTCCCCCCGGGAGAGACCCAGTACTTC. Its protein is CASSVPPGETQYF.

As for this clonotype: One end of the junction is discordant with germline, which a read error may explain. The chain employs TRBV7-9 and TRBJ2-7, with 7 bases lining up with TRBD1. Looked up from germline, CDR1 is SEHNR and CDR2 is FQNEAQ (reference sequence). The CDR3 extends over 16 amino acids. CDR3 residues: CASSVASGTATYEQYF. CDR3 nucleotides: TGTGCCAGCAGCGTAGCTTCCGGGACAGCCACCTACGAGCAGTACTTC.

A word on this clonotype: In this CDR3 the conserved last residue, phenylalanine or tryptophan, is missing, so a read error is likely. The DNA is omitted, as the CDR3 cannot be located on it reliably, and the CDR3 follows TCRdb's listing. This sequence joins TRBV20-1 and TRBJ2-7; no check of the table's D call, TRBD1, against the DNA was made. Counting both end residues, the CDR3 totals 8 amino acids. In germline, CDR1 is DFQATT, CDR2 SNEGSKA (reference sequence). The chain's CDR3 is CSIKKGDR.

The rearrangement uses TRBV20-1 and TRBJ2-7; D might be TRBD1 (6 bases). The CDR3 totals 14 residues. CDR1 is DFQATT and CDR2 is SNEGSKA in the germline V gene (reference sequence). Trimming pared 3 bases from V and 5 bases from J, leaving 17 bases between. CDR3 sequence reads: CSARRVGGVHEQYF. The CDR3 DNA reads TGCAGTGCTAGGCGGGTAGGGGGTGTACACGAGCAGTACTTC.

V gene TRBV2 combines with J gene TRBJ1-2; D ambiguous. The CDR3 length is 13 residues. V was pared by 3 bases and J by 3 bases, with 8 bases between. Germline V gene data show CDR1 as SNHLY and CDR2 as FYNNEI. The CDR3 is CASSENRHYGYTF. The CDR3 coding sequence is TGTGCCAGCAGTGAGAACCGGCACTATGGCTACACCTTC.

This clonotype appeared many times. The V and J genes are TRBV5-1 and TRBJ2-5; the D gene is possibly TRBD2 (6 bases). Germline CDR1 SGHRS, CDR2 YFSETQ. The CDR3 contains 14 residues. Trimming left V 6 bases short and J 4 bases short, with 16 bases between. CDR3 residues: CASNDGQGGETQYF. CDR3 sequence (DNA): TGCGCCAGCAATGATGGTCAGGGAGGAGAGACCCAGTACTTC. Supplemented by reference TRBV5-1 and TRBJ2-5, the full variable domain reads KAGVTQTPRYLIKTRGQQVTLSCSPISGHRSVSWYQQTPGQGLQFLFEYFSETQRNKGNFPGRFSGRQFSNSRSEMNVSTLELGDSALYLCASNDGQGGETQYFGPGTRLLVL.

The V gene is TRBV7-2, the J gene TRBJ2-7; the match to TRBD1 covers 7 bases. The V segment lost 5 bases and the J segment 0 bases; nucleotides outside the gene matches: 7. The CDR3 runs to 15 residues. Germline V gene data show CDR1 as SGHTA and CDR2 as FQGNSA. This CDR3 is CASSLGQHYSYEQYF. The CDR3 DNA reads TGTGCCAGCAGCCTGGGACAGCATTACTCCTACGAGCAGTACTTC.

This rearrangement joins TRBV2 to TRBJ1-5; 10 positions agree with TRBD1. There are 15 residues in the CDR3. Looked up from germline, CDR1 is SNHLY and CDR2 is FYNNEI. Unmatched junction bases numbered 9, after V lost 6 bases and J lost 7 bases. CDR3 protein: CASRDGTGEVQPQHF. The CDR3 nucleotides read TGTGCCAGCAGAGATGGGACAGGGGAAGTGCAGCCCCAGCATTTT.

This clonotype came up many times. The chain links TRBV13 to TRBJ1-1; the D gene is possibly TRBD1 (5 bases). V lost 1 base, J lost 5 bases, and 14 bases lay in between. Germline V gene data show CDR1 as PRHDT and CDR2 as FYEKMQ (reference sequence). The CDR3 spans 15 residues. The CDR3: CASSLVSGGRTEAFF. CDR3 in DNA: TGTGCCAGCAGCTTAGTTTCCGGGGGAAGGACTGAAGCTTTCTTT.

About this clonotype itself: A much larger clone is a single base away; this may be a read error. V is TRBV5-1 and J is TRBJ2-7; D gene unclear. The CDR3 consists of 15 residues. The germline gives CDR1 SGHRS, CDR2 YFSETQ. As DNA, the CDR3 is TGCGCCAGCAGCCTCAGCTCCTACCCCATAGACGAGCAGCACTTC. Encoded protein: CASSLSSYPIDEQHF. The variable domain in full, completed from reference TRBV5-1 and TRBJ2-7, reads KAGVTQTPRYLIKTRGQQVTLSCSPISGHRSVSWYQQTPGQGLQFLFEYFSETQRNKGNFPGRFSGRQFSNSRSEMNVSTLELGDSALYLCASSLSSYPIDEQHFGPGTRLTVT.